This paragraph covers one TCR beta chain sequence. Its cognate antigen is unknown. The data originate from a study of response to subunit inactivated influenza vaccine. Study observations and caveats: The authors offered the suggestion that each seasonal influenza vaccination recruits few new T cells.

Germline V gene sequence: CDR1 SGHRS, CDR2 YFSETQ. V was pared by 4 bases and J by 7 bases, with 14 bases between. This CDR3 comprises 13 residues. TCRdb reanalysed the RT-PCR reads using MiXCR and keeps one entry per CDR3 protein. The sample holds roughly 710,000 distinct CDR3 sequences; 14% are singletons and the top ten take around 7.6%. The chain carries TRBV5-1 and TRBJ2-5; a weak D match, TRBD1 (6 bases). Sequences were derived from PBMCs from blood, sampled 14 to 15 days before vaccination. The sequence came from a man aged 45 to 65 who received an inactivated influenza vaccine. The CDR3 DNA follows: TGCGCCAGCAGCCGGGACAATCCGGGGACCCAGTACTTC. The encoded protein is CASSRDNPGTQYF.